One and the same sample provided the 27 T cell receptor beta chains below, sequenced in a study of blood T cell repertoires in COVID-19. Produced via immunoSEQ multiplex PCR; TCRdb's table is partial and in-frame only. The sample lists 100,000 to 120,000 clones, around 89% occurring once. Sequenced: peripheral blood. The receptors were gathered from a woman aged 45-65 years with acute or convalescent COVID-19.

The CDR3 reads CASNVGQGVGNSPLHF. The CDR3 bases are TGTGCCAGCAATGTTGGACAGGGGGTTGGTAATTCACCCCTCCACTTT. The chain has TRBV27 and TRBJ1-6, with 10 nucleotides matching TRBD1. Trimming took 7 bases from V and 6 from J; bases not matched to a gene: 9. CDR1 is MNHEY, CDR2 SMNVEV, per germline (reference sequence). The length of the CDR3 is 16 residues.

The chain combines TRBV3-1 (or the pseudogene TRBV3-2) with TRBJ2-1; TRBD2 is a possible D gene (6 bases). This CDR3 is 15 amino acids long. Germline V CDR1 and CDR2: LGHDT, YNNKEL (reference sequence). V lost 2 bases and J 0 bases, leaving 8 bases between the germline ends. The CDR3 sequence: CASSQWRGSYNEQFF. CDR3 nucleotide sequence: TGTGCCAGCAGCCAATGGCGGGGCTCCTACAATGAGCAGTTCTTC.

This chain uses TRBV11-2 with TRBJ2-7, with 8 nucleotides matching TRBD2. V shed 1 base, J shed 7 bases, and the junction held 6 bases outside the gene matches. From germline, CDR1 is SGHAT and CDR2 FQNNGV. The CDR3 loop spans 14 amino acids. For the CDR3, the DNA is TGTGCCAGCAGCTTAGTGGGAGCGGGAGTTGAGCAGTACTTC. Protein: CASSLVGAGVEQYF.

This rearrangement joins TRBV27 to TRBJ2-1; 9 bases fit TRBD2. The germline V gene has CDR1 MNHEY and CDR2 SMNVEV (reference sequence). Trimming at V came to 1 base and at J to 9 bases, leaving 10 bases not matched to a gene. The CDR3 spans 16 residues. DNA of the CDR3: TGTGCCAGCAGTTTATATGAGTCTAGCGGGAAGCCTGAGCAGTTCTTC. Its protein is CASSLYESSGKPEQFF.

This chain links TRBV6-1 with TRBJ2-7, with 12 bases aligning to TRBD1. CDR3 length: 16 amino acids. Germline V lookup: CDR1 MNHNS, CDR2 SASEGT. V dropped 2 bases and J dropped 5; count of bases not matched to a gene: 7. The CDR3: CASSENPGQGANEQYF. The DNA of the CDR3 is TGTGCCAGCAGTGAAAATCCGGGACAGGGGGCCAACGAGCAGTACTTC.

This clone was detected only a few times. V usage is TRBV10-3 and J usage is TRBJ1-5, with D maybe TRBD1 (6 bases). CDR3 size: 15 residues. V was clipped by 3 bases and J by 6 bases, with 15 bases between them. Germline loops: CDR1 ENHRY, CDR2 SYGVKD. Written as DNA, the CDR3 is TGTGCCATCAGTGACCACGGACAGACGACTCAGCCCCAGCATTTT. It specifies CAISDHGQTTQPQHF.

The table lists this clone with a few counts. The chain employs TRBV5-1 and TRBJ1-1; 7 bases are shared with TRBD1. The length of the CDR3 is 14 residues. V shed 5 bases, J shed 5 bases, and the junction held 9 bases outside the gene matches. The germline V gene encodes CDR1 SGHRS and CDR2 YFSETQ. The CDR3 nucleotides read TGCGCCAGCAGATTGAAGGGGGCTGGTACTGAAGCTTTCTTT. It encodes CASRLKGAGTEAFF.

This rearrangement joins TRBV2 to TRBJ1-6; TRBD1 agrees at 9 bases. The trim removed 6 bases at V and 2 bases at J, leaving 2 bases unmatched. From germline, CDR1 is SNHLY and CDR2 FYNNEI. The CDR3 consists of 15 residues. This CDR3 is CASRGDRAYNSPLHF. As DNA, the CDR3 is TGTGCCAGCAGGGGGGACAGGGCCTATAATTCACCCCTCCACTTT.

V and J are TRBV4-2 and TRBJ1-2, with 9 positions matching TRBD1. The CDR3 extends over 15 amino acids. J lost 8 bases, V lost 1 base, and 8 bases had no gene match. Germline V gives CDR1 LGHNA, CDR2 YNFKEQ. The CDR3: CASSQGRDRVSGYTF. The CDR3, as DNA: TGTGCCAGCAGCCAAGGCCGGGACAGGGTATCCGGCTACACCTTC.

The CDR3 spells CSVETLGYEQYF. CDR3 nucleotides: TGCAGCGTAGAGACTTTGGGCTACGAGCAGTACTTC. The chain links TRBV29-1 to TRBJ2-7; D gene uncertain. Germline lookup yields CDR1 SQVTM and CDR2 ANQGSEA. Trimming pared 6 bases from V and 3 bases from J, leaving 12 bases between. The CDR3 has 12 residues.

The chain recombines TRBV15 with TRBJ2-2, with 9 bases lining up with TRBD2. This CDR3 has 17 residues. Germline CDR1 LNHNV, CDR2 YYDKDF (reference sequence). J lost 2 bases, V lost 5 bases, and 9 bases had no gene match. The chain's CDR3 is CATSELRLAENTGELFF. CDR3 bases: TGTGCCACCAGCGAACTTCGACTAGCGGAAAACACCGGGGAGCTGTTTTTT.

The V and J genes are TRBV12-3 or TRBV12-4 and TRBJ2-7, with 10 bases lining up with TRBD2. The CDR3 runs to 12 residues. V was pared by 6 bases and J by 5 bases, with 1 base of the junction left unmatched. Here the CDR3 reads CASRGTSDEQYF. The CDR3 region has the DNA TGTGCCAGCAGGGGGACTAGCGACGAGCAGTACTTC.

This rearrangement joins TRBV19 to TRBJ1-1, with TRBD1 matching 9 bases. Germline CDR1 is LNHDA and CDR2 is SQIVND (reference sequence). This CDR3 has 14 residues. V shed 3 bases, J shed 8 bases, and the junction held 7 bases outside the gene matches. The CDR3 is CASSMNRDRVEAFF. The CDR3 DNA sequence: TGTGCCAGTAGTATGAACCGGGACAGGGTAGAAGCTTTCTTT.

The V call is TRBV7-9, the J call TRBJ2-7; the D gene is possibly TRBD1 (5 bases). The CDR3 is 14 amino acids. Trimming left V 5 bases short and J 4 bases short, with 15 bases between. CDR1 SEHNR and CDR2 FQNEAQ come from the germline V gene (reference sequence). CDR3 protein: CASSVETVFYEQYF. CDR3 DNA: TGTGCCAGCAGCGTAGAGACAGTTTTTTACGAGCAGTACTTC.

The V call is TRBV12-3 or TRBV12-4, the J call TRBJ1-1, with D possibly TRBD1 on 5 matching bases. This CDR3 comprises 13 residues. Trimming took 2 bases from V and 7 from J, leaving 11 bases between them. In DNA form, the CDR3 reads TGTGCCAGCAGTTTATGGGGGGTGGGTGAAGCTTTCTTT. It specifies CASSLWGVGEAFF.

The rearrangement joins TRBV3-1 (or the pseudogene TRBV3-2) to TRBJ2-3; 10 nucleotides match TRBD2. CDR3 size: 15 residues. The V segment lost 8 bases and the J segment 2 bases; nucleotides outside the gene matches: 7. Germline CDR1 and CDR2: LGHDT and YNNKEL (reference sequence). CDR3 amino acids: CASGPGLANTDTQYF. The CDR3 DNA is TGTGCCAGCGGGCCGGGACTAGCGAACACAGATACGCAGTATTTT.

The chain recombines TRBV4-2 with TRBJ2-5; TRBD2 might be the D (7 bases). The CDR3 loop spans 14 amino acids. Per germline, CDR1 LGHNA and CDR2 YNFKEQ. V was cut by 4 bases and J by 5 bases, with 14 bases left in between. CDR3 protein: CASSRGGGRETQYF. The CDR3 coding sequence is TGTGCCAGCAGCCGAGGGGGGGGGCGCGAGACCCAGTACTTC.

This chain uses TRBV3-1 (or the pseudogene TRBV3-2) with TRBJ1-5; 8 bases match TRBD1. Trimming took 4 bases from V and 4 from J; bases not matched to a gene: 3. Germline V gene data show CDR1 as LGHDT and CDR2 as YNNKEL (reference sequence). The CDR3 has 14 residues. The CDR3 nucleotides are TGTGCCAGCAGCCTGGACAGGGTTAATCAGCCCCAGCATTTT. This encodes CASSLDRVNQPQHF.

This clone showed up just once. CDR3 in amino acids: CASSPASGGSGANVLTF. The CDR3 DNA is TGTGCCAGCTCACCAGCGTCGGGGGGCTCTGGGGCCAACGTCCTGACTTTC. V is TRBV18 and J is TRBJ2-6, with 7 positions matching TRBD2. V lost 2 bases and J lost 0; bases outside the gene matches: 4. The CDR3 covers 17 residues. CDR1 and CDR2 from the germline V gene are KGHSH and LQKENI. Drawing the rest from reference TRBV18 and TRBJ2-6, the complete variable domain is NAGVMQNPRHLVRRRGQEARLRCSPMKGHSHVYWYRQLPEEGLKFMVYLQKENIIDESGMPKERFSAEFPKEGPSILRIQQVVRGDSAAYFCASSPASGGSGANVLTFGAGSRLTVL.

V and J are TRBV6-2 or TRBV6-3 and TRBJ2-7, with 9 bases lining up with TRBD2. The CDR3 is made up of 16 amino acids. CDR1 MNHEY and CDR2 SVGEGT come from the germline V gene. V shed 6 bases and J 2 bases; nucleotides not matched to a gene: 11. CDR3 amino acids: CASSSYSASGAYEQYF. The CDR3 DNA follows: TGTGCCAGCAGCTCTTACTCGGCTAGCGGGGCCTACGAGCAGTACTTC.

The chain couples TRBV18 to TRBJ1-5; TRBD1 matches at 7 bases. V lost 3 bases, J lost 0 bases, and 5 bases stayed unmatched. The length of the CDR3 is 16 residues. Germline V gene data show CDR1 as KGHSH and CDR2 as LQKENI. The CDR3 DNA is TGTGCCAGCTCACCCACGACAGGGCGTAGCAATCAGCCCCAGCATTTT. Translated, it gives CASSPTTGRSNQPQHF. The full variable domain, in which reference TRBV18 and TRBJ1-5 provide the parts outside the CDR3, is NAGVMQNPRHLVRRRGQEARLRCSPMKGHSHVYWYRQLPEEGLKFMVYLQKENIIDESGMPKERFSAEFPKEGPSILRIQQVVRGDSAAYFCASSPTTGRSNQPQHFGDGTRLSIL.

The CDR3 nucleotides read TGTGCCAGTAGTGCTAGGCTTTATCCTAGCACAGATACGCAGTATTTT. Amino acid sequence: CASSARLYPSTDTQYF. This sequence joins TRBV19 and TRBJ2-3; no reliable D call. The CDR3 is 16 residues long. Trimming stripped 5 bases from V and 0 bases from J, with 15 bases between. Germline-derived CDR1 and CDR2 are LNHDA and SQIVND (reference sequence). The whole variable domain, filled in from reference TRBV19 and TRBJ2-3, reads DGGITQSPKYLFRKEGQNVTLSCEQNLNHDAMYWYRQDPGQGLRLIYYSQIVNDFQKGDIAEGYSVSREKKESFPLTVTSAQKNPTAFYLCASSARLYPSTDTQYFGPGTRLTVL.

This clone occurred many times. The chain recombines TRBV28 with TRBJ2-7; TRBD2 might be the D (5 bases). Between the trimmed V and J ends, which lost 3 bases and 5 bases, there was a span of 17 bases. Germline V gene data show CDR1 as MDHEN and CDR2 as SYDVKM. CDR3 length equals 15 residues. The CDR3 nucleotides are TGTGCCAGCAGTTTCCTCGGTACGTCCGGGGACGAGCAGTACTTC. Amino acids: CASSFLGTSGDEQYF.

The chain has TRBV6-2 or TRBV6-3 and TRBJ2-1; perhaps TRBD1 as D (6 bases). Germline loops: CDR1 MNHEY, CDR2 SVGEGT. With 2 bases removed from V and 6 bases from J, the gap between germline ends came to 23 bases. The CDR3 is 18 residues long. The CDR3 DNA is TGTGCCAGCAGTTACCCCCCGCCCAACAGGGCCCCCCGCAATGAGCAGTTCTTC. Translating gives CASSYPPPNRAPRNEQFF.

The table lists this clone with a count of one. The V call is TRBV5-1, the J call TRBJ2-7; no reliable D call. The CDR3 is 14 amino acids. V gave up 1 base and J gave up 5 bases, with 13 bases separating them. Per germline, CDR1 SGHRS and CDR2 YFSETQ. The CDR3 loop reads CASSLLPGPDEQYF. The DNA for the CDR3 is TGCGCCAGCAGCTTGCTCCCAGGTCCTGACGAGCAGTACTTC.

The V gene is TRBV4-2, the J gene TRBJ2-7; weak D call: TRBD2 (5 bases). Germline CDR1 reads LGHNA; CDR2 reads YNFKEQ. Trimming removed 2 bases at V and 5 bases at J, with 16 bases between. CDR3 length: 15 amino acids. This CDR3 is CASSQRSDPPDEQYF. The CDR3 DNA sequence: TGTGCCAGCAGCCAACGTAGCGACCCACCTGACGAGCAGTACTTC.

The CDR3 DNA is TGTGCCAGCAGCTTAGACAGGGGCGGCTCCTACAATGAGCAGTTCTTC. As protein: CASSLDRGGSYNEQFF. The V call is TRBV5-6, the J call TRBJ2-1; TRBD1 aligns across 8 bases. J lost 0 bases, V lost 2 bases, and 4 bases had no gene match. Germline CDR1 SGHDT, CDR2 YYEEEE. The CDR3 runs 16 residues.